A single sample is the source of the 31 T cell receptor beta chains below, sequenced in a study of regulatory T cells in long-lasting Graves disease. Time point given: persistent/refractory GD, antithyroid drugs over 5 years with positive TRAb. TCR sequences were obtained from RNA taken from PBMCs. Building of the TCR beta libraries involved iRepertoire HTBI primers and Arm-PCR of CDR3 regions. TCRdb itself ran the multiplex PCR reads through MiXCR, one entry per CDR3 protein. The sample records roughly 360,000 distinct CDR3 sequences, approximately 25% being singletons. Sequenced here: peripheral blood mononuclear cells (PBMCs), sampled when the disease was refractory, from a patient treated with antithyroid drugs. All receptors derive from a woman between 40 and 55 years old with Graves disease.

This clonotype was detected ten times or more. The chain uses TRBV11-2 and TRBJ1-4; D perhaps matches TRBD1 (6 bases). Trimming pared 1 base from V and 3 bases from J, leaving 9 bases between. CDR1 is SGHAT and CDR2 is FQNNGV in the germline V gene. This CDR3 comprises 15 residues. CDR3 protein: CASSLVSGANEKLFF. The CDR3 nucleotides are TGTGCCAGCAGCTTAGTCTCAGGGGCTAATGAAAAACTGTTTTTT.

This clonotype was counted between two and nine times. V and J are TRBV28 and TRBJ2-2, with D uncertain. The CDR3 has 12 residues. V dropped 3 bases and J dropped 6 bases, with 5 bases sitting between them. In germline, CDR1 is MDHEN, CDR2 SYDVKM. The chain's CDR3 is CASSFNAGELFF. As DNA, the CDR3 is TGTGCCAGCAGTTTTAACGCCGGGGAGCTGTTTTTT.

This clonotype was recorded at least ten times. The chain uses TRBV11-2 and TRBJ1-1, with D hard to call. The germline CDR1 and CDR2 sequences are SGHAT and FQNNGV. V gave up 3 bases and J gave up 2 bases, with 10 bases separating them. The CDR3 runs to 14 residues. CDR3 in amino acids: CASSLWTDNTEAFF. As DNA, the CDR3 is TGTGCCAGCAGCTTGTGGACGGATAACACTGAAGCTTTCTTT.

This clonotype was recorded many times. This chain links TRBV9 with TRBJ2-2; 8 bases align to TRBD2. Germline values: CDR1 SGDLS, CDR2 YYNGEE. Trimming at V came to 5 bases and at J to 4 bases, leaving 4 bases not matched to a gene. This CDR3 comprises 14 residues. The CDR3 sequence: CASSEGTSTGELFF. CDR3 nucleotide sequence: TGTGCCAGCAGTGAAGGGACTAGCACCGGGGAGCTGTTTTTT.

This clonotype appeared a single time. The CDR3 ends on some other residue instead of the conserved phenylalanine or tryptophan, so this is likely a read error. The rearrangement uses TRBV11-2 and TRBJ1-6; tentatively, D is TRBD1 (5 bases). The CDR3 runs 14 residues. Germline CDR1 SGHAT, CDR2 FQNNGV. Trimming pared 4 bases from V and 6 bases from J, leaving 10 bases between. CDR3 sequence: CASSSGTANSPLHL. The CDR3 DNA is TGTGCCAGCAGCTCCGGGACTGCTAATTCACCCCTCCACCTT.

This clonotype came up many times. The chain is built from TRBV5-8 and TRBJ2-5, with D unclear. The CDR3 is made up of 14 amino acids. Germline V gene data show CDR1 as SGHTS and CDR2 as YDEGEE. The V end lost 2 bases, the J end lost 2 bases, and 10 bases lay between the germline ends. The chain's CDR3 is CASSLGPNQETQYF. CDR3 sequence (DNA): TGTGCCAGCAGCTTAGGTCCAAATCAAGAGACCCAGTACTTC.

Ten or more counts support this clonotype. The chain employs TRBV29-1 and TRBJ2-2; 13 bases line up with TRBD2. From germline, CDR1 is SQVTM and CDR2 ANQGSEA. This CDR3 is built from 14 residues. The J segment lost 5 bases and the V segment lost 7 bases, leaving 4 bases of the junction unmatched. CDR3 residues: CSAEGLAGTGELFF. The CDR3 coding sequence is TGCAGCGCCGAGGGACTAGCGGGGACCGGGGAGCTGTTTTTT.

The sample holds many counts of this clonotype. The rearrangement uses TRBV12-3 or TRBV12-4 and TRBJ1-2, with D maybe TRBD1 (5 bases). Trimming removed 5 bases at V and 8 bases at J, with 21 bases between. The CDR3 extends over 15 amino acids. CDR3 loop: CASSLTLQEMKGYTF. CDR3 coding DNA: TGTGCCAGCAGTCTTACCCTACAGGAAATGAAAGGCTACACCTTC.

About this clonotype: This clone may be a read error of a much larger clone one base away. The chain is built from TRBV28 and TRBJ2-7, with D uncertain. The CDR3 is 11 residues long. CDR1 is MDHEN and CDR2 is SYDVKM in the germline V gene. The CDR3 spells CAIREVEALEF. The CDR3, as DNA: TGTGCCATCCGAGAGGTCGAGGCCCTGGAATTC.

This clonotype was found once. A much bigger clone sits one base away, suggesting this may be a read error. The V and J genes are TRBV6-2 or TRBV6-3 and TRBJ1-6, with 9 bases matching TRBD1. CDR1 MNHEY and CDR2 SVGEGT come from the germline V gene. The CDR3 has 15 amino acids. The CDR3 region has the DNA TGTGCCGGCAGTATCAAAGGGACAGGGTATTCACCCCTCCACTTT. Amino acids: CAGSIKGTGYSPLHF.

This clonotype has only a few counts. The rearrangement joins TRBV6-1 to TRBJ2-2, with 7 nucleotides matching TRBD1. CDR1 and CDR2 from the germline V gene are MNHNS and SASEGT. The CDR3 length is 15 residues. V trimming: 6 bases; J trimming: 4 bases; junction bases outside the gene matches: 8. CDR3 sequence: CASSSNRGGTGELFF. CDR3 DNA sequence: TGTGCCAGCAGCTCGAACAGGGGTGGCACCGGGGAGCTGTTTTTT.

V usage is TRBV11-2 and J usage is TRBJ1-1; D remains unclear. This CDR3 has 13 amino acids. V was cut by 6 bases and J by 1 base, with 9 bases left in between. Germline V lookup: CDR1 SGHAT, CDR2 FQNNGV. CDR3 bases: TGTGCCAGCAGTGAACAGACGAACACTGAAGCTTTCTTT. This codes for CASSEQTNTEAFF.

This clonotype came up a few times. The chain employs TRBV28 and TRBJ2-3; 7 positions agree with TRBD2. The V gene end was trimmed by 5 bases and the J gene end by 2 bases; junction bases not matched to a gene: 7. Per the germline V gene, CDR1 is MDHEN and CDR2 is SYDVKM. The CDR3 runs to 15 residues. CDR3 protein: CASSPSGTNTDTQYF. CDR3 DNA: TGTGCCAGCAGTCCCTCCGGGACTAACACAGATACGCAGTATTTT.

Ten or more counts support this clonotype. The chain uses TRBV28 and TRBJ2-7; 10 nucleotides line up with TRBD1. V was clipped by 1 base and J by 5 bases; unmatched bases: 5. This CDR3 has 15 residues. The germline CDR1 and CDR2 sequences are MDHEN and SYDVKM. The CDR3 DNA reads TGTGCCAGCAGTTTATTCGACAGGGGGCCGGACGAGCAGTACTTC. Translating gives CASSLFDRGPDEQYF.

This clonotype has just a few counts. J is TRBJ2-7 and V is TRBV2; D unclear. Between the trimmed V and J ends, which lost 3 bases and 1 base, there was a span of 7 bases. The CDR3 covers 13 residues. Per the germline V gene, CDR1 is SNHLY and CDR2 is FYNNEI. The CDR3 sequence is CASSDGESYEQYF. CDR3 DNA sequence: TGTGCCAGCAGTGATGGCGAATCCTACGAGCAGTACTTC.

A word on this clonotype: It may be a read error: a sequence one base away is much more abundant. The chain joins TRBV9 to TRBJ1-5, with 7 bases identical to TRBD1. Germline V gives CDR1 SGDLS, CDR2 YYNGEE. V trimming: 5 bases; J trimming: 0 bases; junction bases outside the gene matches: 5. This CDR3 spans 15 amino acids. CDR3 coding DNA: TGTGCCAGCAGTTACGGACAGGATAGCAATCAGCCCCAGCATTTT. Residues: CASSYGQDSNQPQHF.

Only a few counts were recorded for this clonotype. The rearrangement links TRBV7-9 to TRBJ2-7, with D possibly matching TRBD2 (8 bases). The germline CDR1 and CDR2 sequences are SEHNR and FQNEAQ (reference sequence). V was trimmed by 5 bases and J by 4 bases, leaving 27 bases between them. This CDR3 is built from 18 residues. CDR3: CASSLRGGQTDHSYEQYF. The CDR3 region has the DNA TGTGCCAGCAGCCTTCGGGGGGGACAGACCGACCATAGTTACGAGCAGTACTTC. The variable domain in full, with the rest retrieved from reference TRBV7-9 and TRBJ2-7, is DTGVSQNPRHKITKRGQNVTFRCDPISEHNRLYWYRQTLGQGPEFLTYFQNEAQLEKSRLLSDRFSAERPKGSFSTLEIQRTEQGDSAMYLCASSLRGGQTDHSYEQYFGPGTRLTVT.

The rearrangement joins TRBV28 to TRBJ2-1; possibly TRBD2 for D (6 bases). CDR3 length: 16 residues. The germline V gene encodes CDR1 MDHEN and CDR2 SYDVKM. V lost 8 bases and J 4 bases, leaving 21 bases between the germline ends. The CDR3 bases are TGTGCCAGCTTCCGGGAAGGACGGGAGCCATACAATGAGCAGTTCTTC. Its translation is CASFREGREPYNEQFF.

This clonotype occurred many times. The rearrangement links TRBV10-3 to TRBJ1-1; TRBD1 aligns across 8 bases. J lost 11 bases, V lost 2 bases, and 10 bases had no gene match. Germline V CDR1 and CDR2: ENHRY, SYGVKD. This CDR3 has 14 residues. CDR3 residues: CAISEKTGVIKAFF. The CDR3 DNA sequence: TGTGCCATCAGTGAGAAGACAGGGGTGATCAAGGCTTTCTTT.

CDR3 nucleotide sequence: TGCAGCGCCGAAACGGGACTAGCGGGCCACGAGCAGTACTTC. This gives the protein CSAETGLAGHEQYF. This chain joins TRBV29-1 and TRBJ2-7, with 12 bases identical to TRBD2. Germline lookup yields CDR1 SQVTM and CDR2 ANQGSEA. The CDR3 consists of 14 residues. The J segment lost 5 bases and the V segment lost 7 bases, leaving 9 bases of the junction unmatched.

This clonotype was seen repeatedly, ten times or more. This chain links TRBV15 with TRBJ2-7; 10 positions match TRBD1. J lost 2 bases, V lost 2 bases, and 9 bases had no gene match. Germline V lookup: CDR1 LNHNV, CDR2 YYDKDF (reference sequence). The CDR3 is 17 residues long. The DNA for the CDR3 is TGTGCCACCAGCAGATTCTTAGGGACAGGGGCCACCTACGAGCAGTACTTC. This gives the protein CATSRFLGTGATYEQYF.

A few counts support this clonotype. The V call is TRBV18, the J call TRBJ1-1, with D possibly being TRBD1 (5 bases). The CDR3 runs to 14 residues. Germline CDR1 and CDR2: KGHSH and LQKENI. Trimming left V 2 bases short and J 10 bases short, with 17 bases between. CDR3 nucleotide sequence: TGTGCCAGCTCACCAGGGACCGACGTATGGGGAGCTTTCTTT. Protein sequence: CASSPGTDVWGAFF.

The CDR3 loop is CASSHGQGLRSPLHF. DNA of the CDR3: TGTGCCAGCAGCCACGGACAGGGTTTACGATCACCCCTCCACTTT. The genes are TRBV7-3 and TRBJ1-6, with 8 positions matching TRBD1. The V gene's germline CDR1 is SGHTA and CDR2 FQGTGA. Trimming removed 5 bases from V and 10 bases from J; junction bases left unmatched: 10. CDR3 length: 15 amino acids. Variable domain in full (rest from reference TRBV7-3 and TRBJ1-6): GAGVSQTPSNKVTEKGKYVELRCDPISGHTALYWYRQSLGQGPEFLIYFQGTGAADDSGLPNDRFFAVRPEGSVSTLKIQRTERGDSAVYLCASSHGQGLRSPLHFGNGTRLTVT.

This clonotype turned up a few times. CDR3 sequence (DNA): TGTGCCAGCAGCCAAGAAGTTATGGGACTAGCGGGAGCCCAGGAGACCCAGTACTTC. Translation: CASSQEVMGLAGAQETQYF. The chain employs TRBV3-1 and TRBJ2-5; 14 bases align to TRBD2. This CDR3 contains 19 residues. V was pared by 0 bases and J by 5 bases, with 11 bases of the junction left unmatched. Germline CDR1 is LGHDT and CDR2 is YNNKEL (reference sequence).

V and J are TRBV12-3 or TRBV12-4 and TRBJ2-6, with D possibly TRBD2 on 5 matching bases. This CDR3 spans 17 amino acids. V gave up 4 bases and J gave up 1 base, with 14 bases separating them. CDR3 amino acids: CASSSRTGSSGANVLTF. CDR3 in DNA: TGTGCCAGCAGTTCGAGGACGGGGTCGTCTGGGGCCAACGTCCTGACTTTC.

V gene TRBV9 combines with J gene TRBJ2-3, with a possible D match to TRBD2 (6 bases). The germline V and J ends were trimmed by 2 bases and 5 bases, with 6 bases remaining between them. CDR1 SGDLS and CDR2 YYNGEE come from the germline V gene. There are 12 residues in the CDR3. DNA of the CDR3: TGTGCCAGCAGCGTGGGGGGAGATACGCAGTATTTT. Amino acid sequence: CASSVGGDTQYF.

Many counts were recorded for this clonotype. V is TRBV2 and J is TRBJ2-5; D not resolved. The CDR3 is 13 amino acids. Germline V CDR1 and CDR2: SNHLY, FYNNEI. Trimming took 4 bases from V and 2 from J, leaving 8 bases between them. Here the CDR3 DNA reads TGTGCCAGCAGTGCGGGTCTACAAGAGACCCAGTACTTC. This encodes CASSAGLQETQYF.

This clonotype appeared a few times. The chain couples TRBV19 to TRBJ1-5, with TRBD1 matching 7 bases. The CDR3 loop spans 17 amino acids. Germline trimming cut 5 bases from V and 2 bases from J; bases unmatched to any gene: 12. Germline CDR1 and CDR2: LNHDA and SQIVND (reference sequence). The CDR3 nucleotides read TGTGCCAGTAGTGCCTCGACAGGGATCGGTGGCAATCAGCCCCAGCATTTT. Amino acids: CASSASTGIGGNQPQHF.

This chain connects TRBV12-3 or TRBV12-4 to TRBJ1-2, with D hard to call. Trimming took 3 bases from V and 4 from J, leaving 6 bases between them. There are 12 residues in the CDR3. The CDR3 sequence is CASSFDAYGYTF. The CDR3 DNA is TGTGCCAGCAGTTTCGACGCCTATGGCTACACCTTC.

The genes are TRBV30 and TRBJ1-2, with D perhaps TRBD1 (6 bases). The CDR3 contains 14 residues. The germline V and J ends were trimmed by 4 bases and 5 bases, with 17 bases remaining between them. From germline, CDR1 is GTSNPN and CDR2 SVGIG (reference sequence). Written as DNA, the CDR3 is TGTGCCTGGACTTCAATGGGACAAGTATATGGCTACACCTTC. Protein product: CAWTSMGQVYGYTF.

Notes on this clonotype: A much more abundant neighbour one base away suggests this may be a read error. The gene calls are TRBV28 and TRBJ1-1; 8 bases fit TRBD1. CDR3 size: 14 residues. Germline CDR1 reads MDHEN; CDR2 reads SYDVKM. CDR3 nucleotide sequence: TGTGCCAGCTCACAGAACAGGGGGGACACTAAAGCTTTCTTT. Protein sequence: CASSQNRGDTKAFF.